Presented here are 18 T cell receptor beta chains from one specimen sequenced in a study of T-cell reconstitution after alpha-beta-depleted transplantation in children. TCRbeta library preparation incorporated unique molecular identifiers. MiXCR, applied by TCRdb to the PCR reads, yields one record per CDR3 protein. The table shows some 290,000 distinct CDR3 sequences, with around 25% occurring only once. Source: PBMCs, mostly from graft donor cells, taken 180 days after TCRalphabeta/CD19-depleted stem cell transplant. All receptors come from a male patient aged 10-17 years who had a stem cell transplant for acute lymphoblastic leukemia, so the T cells may come from the graft donor.

Many counts were recorded for this clonotype. J is TRBJ2-3 and V is TRBV10-3; a possible D gene is TRBD2 (6 bases). Germline V lookup: CDR1 ENHRY, CDR2 SYGVKD. V lost 3 bases, J lost 3 bases, and 13 bases lay in between. The CDR3 consists of 15 residues. The CDR3 reads CAISDAGRSTDTQYF. For the CDR3, the DNA is TGTGCCATCAGTGATGCGGGACGCTCTACAGATACGCAGTATTTT.

As regards this clonotype: A much larger clone is a single base away; this may be a read error. The chain joins TRBV5-1 to TRBJ2-7; D gene uncertain. V lost 0 bases and J 6 bases, leaving 4 bases between the germline ends. CDR1 and CDR2 from the germline V gene are SGHRS and YFSETQ. This CDR3 spans 11 amino acids. This chain's CDR3 is CASSLDSEQYF. The CDR3, as DNA: TGCGCCAGCAGCTTGGACTCCGAGCAGTACTTC.

This chain links TRBV20-1 with TRBJ2-1, with 11 bases fitting TRBD2. CDR3 length: 17 residues. The V gene end was trimmed by 3 bases and the J gene end by 2 bases; junction bases not matched to a gene: 9. In germline, CDR1 is DFQATT, CDR2 SNEGSKA (reference sequence). For the CDR3, the DNA is TGCAGTGCTAGGGGCTTGGGACTAGCGGACCCCTACAATGAGCAGTTCTTC. It translates to CSARGLGLADPYNEQFF.

The chain carries TRBV6-5 and TRBJ2-5; 11 bases are shared with TRBD2. Per germline, CDR1 MNHEY and CDR2 SVGAGI. J lost 5 bases, V lost 5 bases, and 16 bases had no gene match. This CDR3 contains 18 residues. DNA for the CDR3: TGTGCCAGCAGTCACCCAGGACTAGCGGGCCCCGAGGCGGAGACCCAGTACTTC. It codes for CASSHPGLAGPEAETQYF.

This clonotype was seen ten or more times. This chain uses TRBV10-3 with TRBJ2-3; D is undetermined. Germline V gene data show CDR1 as ENHRY and CDR2 as SYGVKD. The CDR3 has 11 amino acids. Trimming shortened V by 4 bases and J by 3 bases, and 2 bases separated the two germline ends. CDR3 sequence reads: CAISATDTQYF. CDR3 bases: TGTGCCATCAGTGCTACAGATACGCAGTATTTT.

This chain links TRBV7-3 with TRBJ2-2, with 9 bases fitting TRBD2. CDR1 is SGHTA, CDR2 FQGTGA, per germline. Trimming removed 0 bases from V and 6 bases from J; junction bases left unmatched: 8. CDR3 length equals 17 residues. The CDR3 DNA follows: TGTGCCAGCAGCTTAACTTCCGGACTAGCGATCTCCGGGGAGCTGTTTTTT. It encodes CASSLTSGLAISGELFF.

The sample holds a few counts of this clonotype. The chain uses TRBV15 and TRBJ1-2, with D unresolved. Looked up from germline, CDR1 is LNHNV and CDR2 is YYDKDF (reference sequence). The CDR3 contains 13 residues. Trimming took 0 bases from V and 4 from J, leaving 6 bases between them. CDR3 sequence (DNA): TGTGCCACCAGCAGAGAGGGCCTCTATGGCTACACCTTC. Translation: CATSREGLYGYTF.

This chain joins TRBV10-3 and TRBJ1-4, with D tentatively TRBD1 (5 bases). Looked up from germline, CDR1 is ENHRY and CDR2 is SYGVKD. Trimming left V 3 bases short and J 11 bases short, with 19 bases between. The CDR3 is made up of 15 amino acids. CDR3 loop: CAISDPGRSFRKLFF. The DNA for the CDR3 is TGTGCCATCAGTGACCCGGGACGGAGCTTTCGGAAACTGTTTTTT.

The chain is built from TRBV7-2 and TRBJ2-7; D tentatively reads TRBD1 or TRBD2 (5 bases each). The CDR3 has 15 amino acids. Trimming shortened V by 1 base and J by 2 bases, and 12 bases separated the two germline ends. Germline CDR1 reads SGHTA; CDR2 reads FQGNSA. The CDR3, as DNA: TGTGCCAGCAGCTTAGGGGGACCGCTGACCTACGAGCAGTACTTC. Protein: CASSLGGPLTYEQYF.

This clonotype was seen many times. V is TRBV5-1 and J is TRBJ2-7; D possibly uses TRBD1 or TRBD2 (5 bases each). The CDR3 is made up of 13 amino acids. The germline V gene has CDR1 SGHRS and CDR2 YFSETQ. V was cut by 0 bases and J by 5 bases, with 9 bases left in between. The CDR3 spells CASSLAGAHEQYF. The CDR3 coding sequence is TGCGCCAGCAGCTTGGCCGGGGCCCACGAGCAGTACTTC.

This clonotype has a handful of counts. The chain employs TRBV10-3 and TRBJ2-7; D is uncertain. The V gene's germline CDR1 is ENHRY and CDR2 SYGVKD. V dropped 8 bases and J dropped 4 bases, with 21 bases sitting between them. The CDR3 spans 15 residues. For the CDR3, the DNA is TGTGCCATCGCCTTCGGCACTACTGGAGAGTACGAGCAGTACTTC. It specifies CAIAFGTTGEYEQYF.

As for this clonotype: An end of the junction does not agree with germline; a read error may underlie this. V and J are TRBV4-1 and TRBJ2-1, with D perhaps TRBD1 or TRBD2 (5 bases each). This CDR3 has 11 residues. Germline assignment: CDR1 MGHRA and CDR2 YSYEKL. This CDR3 reads CASSQGGSGIF. The CDR3 nucleotides are TGCGCCAGCAGCCAAGGGGGGAGTGGGATCTTC.

The chain links TRBV20-1 to TRBJ1-1, with a weak D call TRBD1 (6 bases). The CDR3 loop spans 14 amino acids. V was trimmed by 3 bases and J by 2 bases, leaving 13 bases between them. CDR1 DFQATT and CDR2 SNEGSKA come from the germline V gene (reference sequence). The CDR3 spells CSASGGQGNTEAFF. The DNA of the CDR3 is TGCAGTGCTAGTGGGGGGCAGGGAAACACTGAAGCTTTCTTT.

The chain is built from TRBV4-2 and TRBJ2-7, with D uncertain. CDR1 is LGHNA, CDR2 YNFKEQ, per germline. Trimming shortened V by 0 bases and J by 6 bases, and 6 bases separated the two germline ends. The CDR3 length is 12 residues. This CDR3 is CASSQEPLEQYF. As DNA, the CDR3 is TGTGCCAGCAGCCAAGAGCCCCTCGAGCAGTACTTC.

V usage is TRBV6-1 and J usage is TRBJ2-2; tentative D call: TRBD1 (7 bases). The germline V and J ends were trimmed by 4 bases and 4 bases, with 13 bases remaining between them. CDR3 length equals 15 residues. CDR1 is MNHNS and CDR2 is SASEGT in the germline V gene. The CDR3 protein is CASSGTRGATGELFF. CDR3 bases: TGTGCCAGCAGTGGTACCAGGGGGGCCACCGGGGAGCTGTTTTTT.

This clonotype was recorded a few times. CDR3 nucleotide sequence: TGTGCCAGCATCACGGGAAGGATGTTAGAGACCCAGTACTTC. It codes for CASITGRMLETQYF. The chain joins TRBV21-1 to TRBJ2-5; no DNA check was done on the table's D call, TRBD1. TRBV21-1 is assigned pseudogene status. The CDR3 length is 14 residues.

There are many counts of this clonotype. The chain joins TRBV20-1 to TRBJ2-3; the match to TRBD2 covers 13 bases. After removal of 1 base from V and 5 bases from J, the junction contained 6 bases not matched to a gene. Germline lookup yields CDR1 DFQATT and CDR2 SNEGSKA (reference sequence). The CDR3 is made up of 16 amino acids. The CDR3 nucleotides read TGCAGTGCTAGAGGCCCACTAGCGGGAGGGAGAGATACGCAGTATTTT. Translating gives CSARGPLAGGRDTQYF.

This clonotype was detected ten times or more. This chain uses TRBV3-1 with TRBJ2-3; 8 nucleotides align to TRBD2. Unmatched junction bases numbered 16, after V lost 0 bases and J lost 5 bases. Per germline, CDR1 LGHDT and CDR2 YNNKEL (reference sequence). This CDR3 is built from 19 residues. Written as DNA, the CDR3 is TGTGCCAGCAGCCAAGAAAGATTGATCGCGGGAGGTGCAGGAGATACGCAGTATTTT. It encodes CASSQERLIAGGAGDTQYF.